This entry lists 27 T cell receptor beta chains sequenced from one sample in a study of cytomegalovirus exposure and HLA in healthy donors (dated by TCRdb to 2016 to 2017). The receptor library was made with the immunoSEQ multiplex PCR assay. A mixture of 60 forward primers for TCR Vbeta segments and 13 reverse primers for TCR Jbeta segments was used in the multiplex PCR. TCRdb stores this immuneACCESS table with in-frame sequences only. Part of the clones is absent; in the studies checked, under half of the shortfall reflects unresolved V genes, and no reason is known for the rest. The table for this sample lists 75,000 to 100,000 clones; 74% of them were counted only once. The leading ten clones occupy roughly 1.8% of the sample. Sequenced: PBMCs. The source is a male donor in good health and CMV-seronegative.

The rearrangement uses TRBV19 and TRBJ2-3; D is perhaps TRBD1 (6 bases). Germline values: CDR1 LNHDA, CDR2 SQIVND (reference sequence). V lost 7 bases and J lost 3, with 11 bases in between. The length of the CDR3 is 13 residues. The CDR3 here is CASNARGTDTQYF. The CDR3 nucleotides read TGTGCCAGTAATGCCAGGGGTACAGATACGCAGTATTTT.

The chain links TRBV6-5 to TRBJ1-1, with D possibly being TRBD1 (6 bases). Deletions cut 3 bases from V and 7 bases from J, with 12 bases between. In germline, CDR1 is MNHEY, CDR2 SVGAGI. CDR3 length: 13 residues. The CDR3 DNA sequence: TGTGCCAGCAGTTATGGCAGGGGTGGTGAAGCTTTCTTT. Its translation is CASSYGRGGEAFF.

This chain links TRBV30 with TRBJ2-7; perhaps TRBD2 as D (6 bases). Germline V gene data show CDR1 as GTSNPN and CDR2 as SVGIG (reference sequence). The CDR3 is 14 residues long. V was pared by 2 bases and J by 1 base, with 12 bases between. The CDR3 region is CAWSRGSGSYEQYF. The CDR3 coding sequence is TGTGCCTGGAGTAGGGGTAGCGGATCCTACGAGCAGTACTTC.

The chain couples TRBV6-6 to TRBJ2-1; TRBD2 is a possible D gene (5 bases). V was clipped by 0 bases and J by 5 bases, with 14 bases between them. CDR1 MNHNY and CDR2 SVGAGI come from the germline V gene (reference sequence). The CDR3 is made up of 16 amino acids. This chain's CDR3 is CASSYSGRVINNEQFF. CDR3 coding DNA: TGTGCCAGCAGTTACTCTGGGCGGGTGATAAACAATGAGCAGTTCTTC.

The CDR3 DNA is TGTGCCAGCGGGGCTGACAGGGCCCCCTACGAGCAGTACTTC. It translates to CASGADRAPYEQYF. The rearrangement uses TRBV7-9 and TRBJ2-7; 7 bases match TRBD1. This CDR3 is built from 14 residues. Germline V lookup: CDR1 SEHNR, CDR2 FQNEAQ (reference sequence). The junction had 9 bases not matched to a gene; V was cut back by 8 bases and J by 2 bases.

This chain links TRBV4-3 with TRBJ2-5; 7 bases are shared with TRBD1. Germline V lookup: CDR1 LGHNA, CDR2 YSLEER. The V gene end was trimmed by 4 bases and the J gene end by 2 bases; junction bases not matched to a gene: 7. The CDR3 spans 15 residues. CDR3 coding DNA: TGCGCCAGCAGCCGGCTGACAGGGTCGCAAGAGACCCAGTACTTC. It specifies CASSRLTGSQETQYF.

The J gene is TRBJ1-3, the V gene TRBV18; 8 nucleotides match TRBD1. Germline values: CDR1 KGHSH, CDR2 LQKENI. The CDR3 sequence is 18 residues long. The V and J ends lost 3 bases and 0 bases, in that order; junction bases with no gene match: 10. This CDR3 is CASSPQTGQANSGNTIYF. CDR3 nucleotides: TGTGCCAGCTCACCCCAGACGGGACAGGCAAACTCTGGAAACACCATATATTTT.

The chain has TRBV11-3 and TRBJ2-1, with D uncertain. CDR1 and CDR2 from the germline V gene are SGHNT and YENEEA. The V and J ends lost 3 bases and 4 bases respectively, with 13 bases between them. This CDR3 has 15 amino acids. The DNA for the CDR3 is TGTGCCAGCAGCTTGAGAAAAGTCGTGTACAATGAGCAGTTCTTC. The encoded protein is CASSLRKVVYNEQFF. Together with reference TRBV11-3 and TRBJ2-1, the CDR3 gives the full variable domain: EAGVVQSPRYKIIEKKQPVAFWCNPISGHNTLYWYLQNLGQGPELLIRYENEEAVDDSQLPKDRFSAERLKGVDSTLKIQPAELGDSAVYLCASSLRKVVYNEQFFGPGTRLTVL.

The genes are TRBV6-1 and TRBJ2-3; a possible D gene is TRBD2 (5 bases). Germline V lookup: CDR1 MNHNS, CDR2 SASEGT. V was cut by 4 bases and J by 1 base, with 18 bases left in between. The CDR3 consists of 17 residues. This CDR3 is CASSVVEARFGTDTQYF. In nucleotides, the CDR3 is TGTGCCAGCAGTGTGGTGGAGGCCCGCTTCGGCACAGATACGCAGTATTTT.

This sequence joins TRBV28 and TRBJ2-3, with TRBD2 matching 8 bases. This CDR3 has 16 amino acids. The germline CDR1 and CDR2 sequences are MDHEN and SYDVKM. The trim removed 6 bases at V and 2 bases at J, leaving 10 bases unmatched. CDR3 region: CASSGSTSGSTDTQYF. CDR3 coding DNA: TGTGCCAGCAGCGGGTCTACTAGCGGATCCACAGATACGCAGTATTTT. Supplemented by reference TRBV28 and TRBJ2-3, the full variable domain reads DVKVTQSSRYLVKRTGEKVFLECVQDMDHENMFWYRQDPGLGLRLIYFSYDVKMKEKGDIPEGYSVSREKKERFSLILESASTNQTSMYLCASSGSTSGSTDTQYFGPGTRLTVL.

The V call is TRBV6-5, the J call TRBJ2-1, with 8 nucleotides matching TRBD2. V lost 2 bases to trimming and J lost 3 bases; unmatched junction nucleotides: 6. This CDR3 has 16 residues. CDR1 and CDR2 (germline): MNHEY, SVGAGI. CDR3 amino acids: CASSYRTSGYYNEQFF. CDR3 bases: TGTGCCAGCAGTTACAGAACTAGCGGTTACTACAATGAGCAGTTCTTC.

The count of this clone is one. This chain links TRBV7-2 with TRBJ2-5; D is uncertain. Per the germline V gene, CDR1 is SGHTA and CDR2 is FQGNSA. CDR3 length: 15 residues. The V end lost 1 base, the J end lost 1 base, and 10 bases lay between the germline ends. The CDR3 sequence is CASSLVAGSQETQYF. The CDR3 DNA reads TGTGCCAGCAGCTTAGTGGCTGGTTCCCAAGAGACCCAGTACTTC.

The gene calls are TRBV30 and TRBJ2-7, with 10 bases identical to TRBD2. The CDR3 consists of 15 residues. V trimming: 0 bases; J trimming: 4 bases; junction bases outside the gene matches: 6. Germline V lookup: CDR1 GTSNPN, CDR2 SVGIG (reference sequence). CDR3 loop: CAWSVEGTSAYEQYF. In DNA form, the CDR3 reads TGTGCCTGGAGTGTAGAGGGGACTAGCGCTTACGAGCAGTACTTC.

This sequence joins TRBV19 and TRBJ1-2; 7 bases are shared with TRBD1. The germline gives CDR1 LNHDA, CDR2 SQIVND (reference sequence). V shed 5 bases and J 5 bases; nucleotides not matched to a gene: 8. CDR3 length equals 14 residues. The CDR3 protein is CASSRQGERYGYTF. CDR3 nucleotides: TGTGCCAGTAGTCGTCAGGGGGAGAGGTATGGCTACACCTTC.

CDR3 sequence reads: CASSSRISSYEQYF. In nucleotides, the CDR3 is TGTGCCAGCAGTTCGCGGATTAGCTCCTACGAGCAGTACTTC. The chain combines TRBV6-6 with TRBJ2-7; no firm D call. Germline lookup yields CDR1 MNHNY and CDR2 SVGAGI (reference sequence). Trimming took off 4 bases at V and 0 bases at J, with 10 bases between the two ends. The CDR3 loop spans 14 amino acids.

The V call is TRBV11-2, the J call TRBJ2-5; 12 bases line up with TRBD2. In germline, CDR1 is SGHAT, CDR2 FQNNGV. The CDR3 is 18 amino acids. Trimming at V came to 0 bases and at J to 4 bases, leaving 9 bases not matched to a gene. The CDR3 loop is CASSLDSRLAGDRETQYF. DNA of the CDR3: TGTGCCAGCAGCTTAGACTCTAGACTAGCGGGAGATAGAGAGACCCAGTACTTC.

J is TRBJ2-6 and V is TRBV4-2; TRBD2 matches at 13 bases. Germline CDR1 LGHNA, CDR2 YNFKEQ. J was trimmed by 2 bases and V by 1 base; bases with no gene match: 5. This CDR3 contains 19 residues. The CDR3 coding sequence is TGTGCCAGCAGCCAAGGGACTAGCGGGAGCTATACTGGGGCCAACGTCCTGACTTTC. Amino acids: CASSQGTSGSYTGANVLTF.

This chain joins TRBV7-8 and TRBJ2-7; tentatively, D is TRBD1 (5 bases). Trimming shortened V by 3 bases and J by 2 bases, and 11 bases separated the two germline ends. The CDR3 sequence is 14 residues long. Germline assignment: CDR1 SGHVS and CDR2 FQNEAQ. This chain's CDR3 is CASSLAGSTYEQYF. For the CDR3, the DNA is TGTGCCAGCAGCTTGGCAGGGTCAACCTACGAGCAGTACTTC.

CDR3 protein: CASSLDTNYGYTF. The CDR3 DNA reads as TGTGCCAGCAGCTTAGACACTAACTATGGCTACACCTTC. The chain couples TRBV7-2 to TRBJ1-2; D remains ambiguous. Germline V lookup: CDR1 SGHTA, CDR2 FQGNSA. Between the trimmed V and J ends, which lost 1 base and 0 bases, there was a span of 3 bases. The CDR3 runs 13 residues.

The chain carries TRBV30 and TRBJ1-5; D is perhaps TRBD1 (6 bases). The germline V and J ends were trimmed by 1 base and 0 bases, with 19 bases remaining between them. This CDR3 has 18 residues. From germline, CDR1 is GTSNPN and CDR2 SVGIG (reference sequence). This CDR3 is CAWSDRGGRSNSNQPQHF. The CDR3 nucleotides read TGTGCCTGGAGTGATCGGGGGGGCCGTTCCAATAGCAATCAGCCCCAGCATTTT.

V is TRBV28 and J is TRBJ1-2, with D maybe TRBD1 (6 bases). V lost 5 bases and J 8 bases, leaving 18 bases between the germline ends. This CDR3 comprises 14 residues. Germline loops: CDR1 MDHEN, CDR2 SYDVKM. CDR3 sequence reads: CASSPGHSLRGYTF. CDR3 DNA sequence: TGTGCCAGCAGTCCGGGACATTCCCTCCGCGGCTACACCTTC.

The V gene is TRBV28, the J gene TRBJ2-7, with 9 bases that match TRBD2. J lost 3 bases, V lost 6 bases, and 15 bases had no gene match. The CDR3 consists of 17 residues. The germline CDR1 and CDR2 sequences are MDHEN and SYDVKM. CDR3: CASSPMVGLAGYYEQYF. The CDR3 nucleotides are TGTGCCAGCAGCCCCATGGTGGGGCTAGCGGGGTACTACGAGCAGTACTTC.

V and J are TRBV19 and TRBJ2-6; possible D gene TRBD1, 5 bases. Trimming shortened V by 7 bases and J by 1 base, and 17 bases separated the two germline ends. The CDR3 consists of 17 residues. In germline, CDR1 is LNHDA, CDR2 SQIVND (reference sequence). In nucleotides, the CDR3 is TGTGCCAGTACCCTCCTATTTCAGGGATCTGGGGCCAACGTCCTGACTTTC. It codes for CASTLLFQGSGANVLTF.

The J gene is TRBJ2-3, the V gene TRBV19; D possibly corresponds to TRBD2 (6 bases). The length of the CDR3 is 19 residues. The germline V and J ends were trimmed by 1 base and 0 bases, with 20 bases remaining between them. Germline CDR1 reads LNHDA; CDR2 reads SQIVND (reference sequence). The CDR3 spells CASSIGPGEQRSSTDTQYF. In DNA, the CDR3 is TGTGCCAGTAGTATAGGTCCGGGGGAGCAGCGATCTAGCACAGATACGCAGTATTTT.

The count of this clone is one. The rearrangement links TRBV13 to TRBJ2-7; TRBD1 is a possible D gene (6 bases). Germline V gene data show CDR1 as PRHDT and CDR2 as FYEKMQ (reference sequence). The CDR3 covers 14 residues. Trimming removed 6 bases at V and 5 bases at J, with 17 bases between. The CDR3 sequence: CASRSQQGTHEQYF. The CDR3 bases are TGTGCCAGCAGGAGCCAGCAGGGGACCCACGAGCAGTACTTC.

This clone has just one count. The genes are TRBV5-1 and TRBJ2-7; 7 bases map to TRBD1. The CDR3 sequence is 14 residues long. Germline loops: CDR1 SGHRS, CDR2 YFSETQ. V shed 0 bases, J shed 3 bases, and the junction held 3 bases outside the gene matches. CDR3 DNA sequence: TGCGCCAGCAGCTTGGGCAGGGGGTACTACGAGCAGTACTTC. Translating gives CASSLGRGYYEQYF.

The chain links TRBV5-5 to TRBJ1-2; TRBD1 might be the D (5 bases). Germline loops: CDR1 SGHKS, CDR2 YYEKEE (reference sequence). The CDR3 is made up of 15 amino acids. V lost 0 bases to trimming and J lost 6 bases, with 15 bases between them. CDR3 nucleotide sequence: TGTGCCAGCAGCTTGGCCCAATACAGGTATAATGGCTACACCTTC. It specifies CASSLAQYRYNGYTF.